The 18 T cell receptor beta chains below come from one sample, sequenced in a study of cytomegalovirus exposure and HLA in healthy donors. 60 Vbeta and 13 Jbeta primers were used in PCR. TCRdb keeps only in-frame clones here, not all; method: immunoSEQ multiplex PCR. Of about 170,000 clones detected, around 76% appear once; the ten largest clones hold 2% to 2.5%. Input material: PBMCs. The receptor set was obtained from a woman in her 30s in good health and CMV-seropositive.

This clone was seen more than once but under ten times. CDR3 residues: CASSVWSGGPSETQYF. The CDR3, as DNA: TGTGCCAGCAGCGTTTGGTCGGGAGGGCCCTCAGAGACCCAGTACTTC. This rearrangement joins TRBV9 to TRBJ2-5, with 8 bases lining up with TRBD2. Germline CDR1 reads SGDLS; CDR2 reads YYNGEE. V shed 2 bases and J 4 bases; nucleotides not matched to a gene: 10. This CDR3 is built from 16 residues.

As for this clone: In the same sample, other DNA sequences code for this CDR3. V is TRBV29-1 and J is TRBJ2-7, with a tentative D call TRBD2 (5 bases). Germline V gene lookup returns CDR1 SQVTM and CDR2 ANQGSEA. The CDR3 covers 13 residues. Trimming removed 2 bases at V and 0 bases at J, with 8 bases between. The CDR3 DNA is TGCAGCGTTGAACGGGGAGACTCCTACGAGCAGTACTTC. It translates to CSVERGDSYEQYF.

The V gene is TRBV10-3, the J gene TRBJ1-6; D remains unclear. V shed 7 bases and J shed 7 bases, with 14 bases lying between them. The CDR3 extends over 14 amino acids. Germline CDR1 ENHRY, CDR2 SYGVKD. In nucleotides, the CDR3 is TGTGCCATCAATCCTGACGGGTGGAATTCACCCCTCCACTTT. Translated, it gives CAINPDGWNSPLHF.

This clone was picked up a small number of times. The genes are TRBV29-1 and TRBJ2-1; the D is unclear. There are 12 residues in the CDR3. Trimming pared 7 bases from V and 2 bases from J, leaving 9 bases between. From germline, CDR1 is SQVTM and CDR2 ANQGSEA. The DNA of the CDR3 is TGCAGCGCCGTAGAGGCCTACAATGAGCAGTTCTTC. Amino acid sequence: CSAVEAYNEQFF.

J is TRBJ2-5 and V is TRBV5-6; 7 nucleotides agree with TRBD2. There are 14 residues in the CDR3. The V gene end was trimmed by 4 bases and the J gene end by 4 bases; junction bases not matched to a gene: 7. Germline values: CDR1 SGHDT, CDR2 YYEEEE. The CDR3 reads CASSAGLPLETQYF. The CDR3 DNA sequence: TGTGCCAGCAGCGCGGGACTACCGCTAGAGACCCAGTACTTC.

The gene calls are TRBV10-3 and TRBJ1-1; tentative D call: TRBD1 (6 bases). V was shortened by 7 bases and J by 2 bases, with 14 bases between the two germline ends. This CDR3 region has 14 residues. CDR1 and CDR2 from the germline V gene are ENHRY and SYGVKD. The CDR3 sequence is CAIKGDGTNTEAFF. The CDR3 nucleotides are TGTGCCATCAAGGGGGACGGCACCAACACTGAAGCTTTCTTT.

The chain combines TRBV9 with TRBJ2-2, with 7 bases aligning to TRBD2. From germline, CDR1 is SGDLS and CDR2 YYNGEE. Unmatched junction bases numbered 4, after V lost 0 bases and J lost 2 bases. The CDR3 loop spans 16 amino acids. The CDR3 spells CASSVGPAGNTGELFF. CDR3 nucleotides: TGTGCCAGCAGCGTAGGTCCAGCGGGAAACACCGGGGAGCTGTTTTTT.

The V and J genes are TRBV7-2 and TRBJ2-5; no reliable D call. V lost 7 bases, J lost 0 bases, and 12 bases lay in between. Looked up from germline, CDR1 is SGHTA and CDR2 is FQGNSA. The CDR3 has 14 residues. CDR3 loop: CASTLASNQETQYF. The CDR3 DNA follows: TGTGCCAGCACCCTTGCGAGTAACCAAGAGACCCAGTACTTC.

The chain is built from TRBV2 and TRBJ1-2; no clear D. Looked up from germline, CDR1 is SNHLY and CDR2 is FYNNEI. Trimming took 3 bases from V and 6 from J, leaving 11 bases between them. This CDR3 has 13 amino acids. CDR3 sequence (DNA): TGTGCCAGCAGTGACGGGAGTATGGATGGCTACACCTTC. It specifies CASSDGSMDGYTF.

V gene TRBV7-8 combines with J gene TRBJ2-2, with TRBD2 matching 10 bases. This CDR3 region has 19 residues. The trim removed 2 bases at V and 5 bases at J, leaving 14 bases unmatched. Germline loops: CDR1 SGHVS, CDR2 FQNEAQ. The CDR3 loop is CASSLTGDGPGLATGELFF. CDR3 coding DNA: TGTGCCAGCAGCTTAACAGGGGATGGGCCGGGACTAGCGACCGGGGAGCTGTTTTTT.

V gene TRBV6-1 combines with J gene TRBJ1-2, with 7 bases that match TRBD1. This CDR3 has 16 amino acids. The V segment lost 0 bases and the J segment 6 bases; nucleotides outside the gene matches: 10. CDR1 MNHNS and CDR2 SASEGT come from the germline V gene. The CDR3 loop reads CASSEAGQAAVHGYTF. The CDR3, as DNA: TGTGCCAGCAGTGAAGCAGGACAGGCGGCCGTGCATGGCTACACCTTC.

As concerns this clone: Other DNA sequences within the sample encode an identical CDR3. The chain couples TRBV5-1 to TRBJ2-3; TRBD2 matches at 7 bases. Germline CDR1 and CDR2: SGHRS and YFSETQ. The CDR3 has 15 amino acids. The J segment lost 0 bases and the V segment lost 1 base, leaving 2 bases of the junction unmatched. The CDR3 spells CASSLSGASTDTQYF. The CDR3 bases are TGCGCCAGCAGCTTGAGCGGGGCGAGCACAGATACGCAGTATTTT.

V is TRBV4-1 and J is TRBJ2-2; 13 bases align to TRBD2. This CDR3 has 19 residues. Germline lookup yields CDR1 MGHRA and CDR2 YSYEKL. J was trimmed by 2 bases and V by 3 bases; bases with no gene match: 9. The CDR3 loop reads CASSQVLAGGLLNTGELFF. Written as DNA, the CDR3 is TGCGCCAGCAGCCAGGTACTAGCGGGAGGGCTCCTTAACACCGGGGAGCTGTTTTTT.

J is TRBJ1-1 and V is TRBV27; no definite D call. CDR1 is MNHEY and CDR2 is SMNVEV in the germline V gene (reference sequence). Trimming took 7 bases from V and 4 from J, leaving 13 bases between them. CDR3 length: 13 residues. CDR3 in DNA: TGTGCCAGCAAGCGGGCGCCTTCCACTGAAGCTTTCTTT. Translated: CASKRAPSTEAFF.

This clone is a singleton in its sample. The chain has TRBV29-1 and TRBJ2-2; TRBD1 might be the D (5 bases). CDR3 length equals 15 residues. The V gene lost 3 bases and the J gene lost 6 bases, with 17 bases spanning the gap. Germline loops: CDR1 SQVTM, CDR2 ANQGSEA. The DNA for the CDR3 is TGCAGCGTTGAGAGGCAGGGTGTTTCGTCCGGGGAGCTGTTTTTT. It specifies CSVERQGVSSGELFF.

The chain links TRBV29-1 to TRBJ2-2, with 9 bases lining up with TRBD2. Germline assignment: CDR1 SQVTM and CDR2 ANQGSEA. V lost 4 bases, J lost 6 bases, and 3 bases stayed unmatched. CDR3 length: 13 residues. CDR3 nucleotide sequence: TGCAGCGTTGGGCGGGGGGGTGCCGGGGAGCTGTTTTTT. Translated: CSVGRGGAGELFF.

This clone showed up just once. This chain uses TRBV6-5 with TRBJ2-1; 10 bases match TRBD1. Germline V gene lookup returns CDR1 MNHEY and CDR2 SVGAGI. The CDR3 covers 15 residues. Trimming at V came to 6 bases and at J to 9 bases, leaving 11 bases not matched to a gene. CDR3 sequence: CASSFAGQGKSEQFF. In DNA, the CDR3 is TGTGCCAGCAGCTTTGCGGGACAGGGGAAAAGTGAGCAGTTCTTC.

This chain joins TRBV5-1 and TRBJ2-2, with unresolved D. The V end lost 0 bases, the J end lost 3 bases, and 6 bases lay between the germline ends. There are 14 residues in the CDR3. Germline V gene sequence: CDR1 SGHRS, CDR2 YFSETQ. DNA of the CDR3: TGCGCCAGCAGCTTGGTCCAGTACACCGGGGAGCTGTTTTTT. Protein: CASSLVQYTGELFF.